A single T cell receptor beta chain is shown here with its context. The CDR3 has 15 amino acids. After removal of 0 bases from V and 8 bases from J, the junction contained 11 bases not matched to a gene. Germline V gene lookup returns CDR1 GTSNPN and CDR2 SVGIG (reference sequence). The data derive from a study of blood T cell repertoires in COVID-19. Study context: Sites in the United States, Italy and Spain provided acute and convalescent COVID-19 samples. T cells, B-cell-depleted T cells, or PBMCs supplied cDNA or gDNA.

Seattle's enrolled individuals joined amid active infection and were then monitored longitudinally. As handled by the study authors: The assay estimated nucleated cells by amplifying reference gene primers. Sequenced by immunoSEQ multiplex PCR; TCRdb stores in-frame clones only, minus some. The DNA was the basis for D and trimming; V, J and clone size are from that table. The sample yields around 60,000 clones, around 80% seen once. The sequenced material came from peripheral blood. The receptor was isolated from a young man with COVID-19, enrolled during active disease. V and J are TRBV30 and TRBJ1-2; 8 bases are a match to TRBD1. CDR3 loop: CAWSVGVRGQGGYTF. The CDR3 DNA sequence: TGTGCCTGGAGTGTAGGGGTCAGGGGGCAGGGAGGCTACACCTTC.